Detailed here is one TCR beta chain. The table came from immunoSEQ multiplex PCR; TCRdb's copy has only in-frame clones and leaves some out. The sample table sets out approximately 190,000 clones. This entry comes from a study of control samples from healthy donors and cancer patients. The germline V and J ends were trimmed by 1 base and 11 bases, with 10 bases remaining between them. This CDR3 is 12 amino acids long. Germline V gene lookup returns CDR1 SEHNR and CDR2 FQNEAQ (reference sequence). This TCR was sampled from a woman aged 25 to 39 in good health. V gene TRBV7-9 combines with J gene TRBJ2-3; D is unclear. The sequenced sample consisted of blood. The CDR3 sequence: CASSLVETLQYF. CDR3 DNA: TGTGCCAGCAGCTTAGTCGAAACCCTGCAGTATTTT.